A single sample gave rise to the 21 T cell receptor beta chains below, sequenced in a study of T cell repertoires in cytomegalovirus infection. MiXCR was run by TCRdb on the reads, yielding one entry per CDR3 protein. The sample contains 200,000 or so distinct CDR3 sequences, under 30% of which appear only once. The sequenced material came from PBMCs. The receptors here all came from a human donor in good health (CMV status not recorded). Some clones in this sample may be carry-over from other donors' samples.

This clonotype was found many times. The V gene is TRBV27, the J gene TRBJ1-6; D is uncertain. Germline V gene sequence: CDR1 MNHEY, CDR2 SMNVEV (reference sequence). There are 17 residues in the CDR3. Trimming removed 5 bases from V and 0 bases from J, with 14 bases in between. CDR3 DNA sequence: TGTGCCAGCAGTCTGTCCCTACTGAGCTCCTATAATTCACCCCTCCACTTT. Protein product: CASSLSLLSSYNSPLHF.

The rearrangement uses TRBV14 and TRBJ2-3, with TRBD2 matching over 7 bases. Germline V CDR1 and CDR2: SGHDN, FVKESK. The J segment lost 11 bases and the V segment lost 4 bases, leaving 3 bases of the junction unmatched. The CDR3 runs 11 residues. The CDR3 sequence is CASSPGGRQYF. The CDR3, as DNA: TGTGCCAGCAGCCCGGGGGGAAGGCAGTATTTT.

The CDR3 sequence is CASSFKRAEETQYF. CDR3 nucleotides: TGTGCCAGCAGTTTCAAACGGGCGGAAGAGACCCAGTACTTC. The chain joins TRBV12-3 or TRBV12-4 to TRBJ2-5; D unresolved. V gave up 3 bases and J gave up 3 bases, with 11 bases separating them. CDR3 length: 14 residues.

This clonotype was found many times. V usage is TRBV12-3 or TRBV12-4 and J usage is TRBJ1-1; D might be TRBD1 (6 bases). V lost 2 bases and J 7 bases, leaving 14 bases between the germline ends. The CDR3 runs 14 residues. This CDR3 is CASSLSRTADEAFF. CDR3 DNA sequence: TGTGCCAGCAGTTTAAGCAGGACAGCCGATGAAGCTTTCTTT.

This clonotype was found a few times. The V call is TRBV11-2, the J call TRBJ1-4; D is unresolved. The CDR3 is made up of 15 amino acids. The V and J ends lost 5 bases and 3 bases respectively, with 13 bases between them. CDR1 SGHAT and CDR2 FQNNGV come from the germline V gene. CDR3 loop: CASSPTDGSNEKLFF. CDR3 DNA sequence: TGTGCCAGCAGCCCGACGGATGGCTCTAATGAAAAACTGTTTTTT.

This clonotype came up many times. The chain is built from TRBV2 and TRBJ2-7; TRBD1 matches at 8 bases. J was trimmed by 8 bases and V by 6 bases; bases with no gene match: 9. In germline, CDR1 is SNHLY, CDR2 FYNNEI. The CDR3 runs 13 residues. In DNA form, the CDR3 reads TGTGCCAGCAGCCCGGTGGCAGGGGGCAAGCAGTACTTC. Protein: CASSPVAGGKQYF.

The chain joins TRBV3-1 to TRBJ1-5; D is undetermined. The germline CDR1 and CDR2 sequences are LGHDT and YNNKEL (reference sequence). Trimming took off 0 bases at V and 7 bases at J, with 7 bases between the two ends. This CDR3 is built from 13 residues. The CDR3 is CASSQDPNQPQHF. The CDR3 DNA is TGTGCCAGCAGCCAAGACCCGAACCAGCCCCAGCATTTT.

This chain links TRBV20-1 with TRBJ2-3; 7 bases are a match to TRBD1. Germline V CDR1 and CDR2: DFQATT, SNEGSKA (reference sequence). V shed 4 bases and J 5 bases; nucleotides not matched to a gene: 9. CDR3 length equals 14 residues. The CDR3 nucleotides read TGCAGTGCTACCGCAGGGGGTCGAGAAGATACGCAGTATTTT. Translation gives CSATAGGREDTQYF.

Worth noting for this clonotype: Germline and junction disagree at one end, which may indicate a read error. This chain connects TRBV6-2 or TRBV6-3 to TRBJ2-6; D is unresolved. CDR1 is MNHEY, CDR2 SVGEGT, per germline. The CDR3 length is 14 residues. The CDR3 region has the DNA TGTGCCAGCTGTTACAACTCTGGGACCAACGTCCTGACTTTC. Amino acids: CASCYNSGTNVLTF.

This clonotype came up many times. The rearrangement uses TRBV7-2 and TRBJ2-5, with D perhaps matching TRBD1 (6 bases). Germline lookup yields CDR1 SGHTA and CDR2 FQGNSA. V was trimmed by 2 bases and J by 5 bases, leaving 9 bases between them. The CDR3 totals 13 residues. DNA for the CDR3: TGTGCCAGCAGCTTAAGTCAGGGGGAGACCCAGTACTTC. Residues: CASSLSQGETQYF.

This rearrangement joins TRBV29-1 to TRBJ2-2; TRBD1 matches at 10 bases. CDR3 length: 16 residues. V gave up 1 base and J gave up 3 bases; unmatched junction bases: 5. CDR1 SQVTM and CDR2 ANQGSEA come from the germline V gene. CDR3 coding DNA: TGCAGCGTTGAAGTGAGGGACAGGGGATACACCGGGGAGCTGTTTTTT. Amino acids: CSVEVRDRGYTGELFF.

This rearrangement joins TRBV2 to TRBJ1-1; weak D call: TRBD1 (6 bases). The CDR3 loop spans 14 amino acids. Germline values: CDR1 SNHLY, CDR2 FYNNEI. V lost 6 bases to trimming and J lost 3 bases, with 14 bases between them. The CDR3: CASSLGQRDTEAFF. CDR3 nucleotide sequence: TGTGCCAGCAGCTTAGGACAGCGGGACACTGAAGCTTTCTTT.

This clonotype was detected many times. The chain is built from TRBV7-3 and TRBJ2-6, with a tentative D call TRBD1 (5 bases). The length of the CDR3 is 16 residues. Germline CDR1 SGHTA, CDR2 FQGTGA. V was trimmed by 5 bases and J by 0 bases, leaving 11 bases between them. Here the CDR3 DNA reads TGTGCCAGCAGCGTACAGGCCCTCTCTGGGGCCAACGTCCTGACTTTC. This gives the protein CASSVQALSGANVLTF. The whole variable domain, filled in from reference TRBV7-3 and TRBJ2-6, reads GAGVSQTPSNKVTEKGKYVELRCDPISGHTALYWYRQSLGQGPEFLIYFQGTGAADDSGLPNDRFFAVRPEGSVSTLKIQRTERGDSAVYLCASSVQALSGANVLTFGAGSRLTVL.

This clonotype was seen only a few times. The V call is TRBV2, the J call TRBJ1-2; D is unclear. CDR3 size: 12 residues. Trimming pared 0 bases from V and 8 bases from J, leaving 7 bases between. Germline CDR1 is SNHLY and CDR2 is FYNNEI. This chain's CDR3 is CASSEAARGYTF. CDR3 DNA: TGTGCCAGCAGTGAAGCGGCGCGAGGCTACACCTTC.

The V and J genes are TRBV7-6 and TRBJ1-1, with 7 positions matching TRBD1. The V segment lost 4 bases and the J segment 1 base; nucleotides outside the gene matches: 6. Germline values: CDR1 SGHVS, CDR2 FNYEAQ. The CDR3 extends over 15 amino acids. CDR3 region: CASSSLQGPNTEAFF. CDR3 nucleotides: TGTGCCAGCAGCTCCCTACAGGGGCCGAACACTGAAGCTTTCTTT. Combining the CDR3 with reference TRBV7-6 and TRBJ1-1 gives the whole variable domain GAGVSQSPRYKVTKRGQDVALRCDPISGHVSLYWYRQALGQGPEFLTYFNYEAQQDKSGLPNDRFSAERPEGSISTLTIQRTEQRDSAMYRCASSSLQGPNTEAFFGQGTRLTVV.

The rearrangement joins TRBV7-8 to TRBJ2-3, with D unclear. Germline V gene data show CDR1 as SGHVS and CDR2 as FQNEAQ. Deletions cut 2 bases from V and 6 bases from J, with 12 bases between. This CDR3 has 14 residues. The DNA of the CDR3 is TGTGCCAGCAGCTTATTGCCTAGGGCGGATACGCAGTATTTT. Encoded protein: CASSLLPRADTQYF. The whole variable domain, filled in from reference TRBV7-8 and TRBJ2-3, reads GAGVSQSPRYKVAKRGQDVALRCDPISGHVSLFWYQQALGQGPEFLTYFQNEAQLDKSGLPSDRFFAERPEGSVSTLKIQRTQQEDSAVYLCASSLLPRADTQYFGPGTRLTVL.

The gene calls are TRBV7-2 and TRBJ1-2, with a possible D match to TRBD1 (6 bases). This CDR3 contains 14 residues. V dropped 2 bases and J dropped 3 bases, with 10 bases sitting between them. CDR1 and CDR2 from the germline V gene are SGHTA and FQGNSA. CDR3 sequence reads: CASSLIGGDYGYTF. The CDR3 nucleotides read TGTGCCAGCAGCTTAATAGGGGGTGACTATGGCTACACCTTC. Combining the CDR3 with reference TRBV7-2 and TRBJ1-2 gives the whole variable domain GAGVSQSPSNKVTEKGKDVELRCDPISGHTALYWYRQSLGQGLEFLIYFQGNSAPDKSGLPSDRFSAERTGGSVSTLTIQRTQQEDSAVYLCASSLIGGDYGYTFGSGTRLTVV.

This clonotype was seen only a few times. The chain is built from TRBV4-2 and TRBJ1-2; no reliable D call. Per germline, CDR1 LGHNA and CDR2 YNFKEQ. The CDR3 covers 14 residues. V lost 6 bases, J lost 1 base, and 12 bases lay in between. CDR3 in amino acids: CASRLDNDNYGYTF. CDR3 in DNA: TGTGCCAGCAGGCTTGACAACGATAACTATGGCTACACCTTC.

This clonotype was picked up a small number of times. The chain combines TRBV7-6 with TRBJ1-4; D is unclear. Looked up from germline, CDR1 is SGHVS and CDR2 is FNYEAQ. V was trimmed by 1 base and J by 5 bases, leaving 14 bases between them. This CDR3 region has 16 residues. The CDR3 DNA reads TGTGCCAGCAGCTTAGTAGTGACCCACGGGAATGAAAAACTGTTTTTT. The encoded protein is CASSLVVTHGNEKLFF.

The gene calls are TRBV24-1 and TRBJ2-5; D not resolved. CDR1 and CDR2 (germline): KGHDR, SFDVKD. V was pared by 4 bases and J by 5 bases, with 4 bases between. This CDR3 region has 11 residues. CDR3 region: CATSDGETQYF. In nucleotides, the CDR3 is TGTGCCACCAGTGACGGGGAGACCCAGTACTTC.

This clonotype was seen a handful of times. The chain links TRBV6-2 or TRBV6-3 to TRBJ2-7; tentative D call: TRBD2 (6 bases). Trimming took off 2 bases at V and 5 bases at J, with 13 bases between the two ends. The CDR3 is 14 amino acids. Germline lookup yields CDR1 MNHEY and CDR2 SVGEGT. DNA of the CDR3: TGTGCCAGCAGTTACCAACCTCGGGGGAACGAGCAGTACTTC. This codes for CASSYQPRGNEQYF.